The table lists the clone carrying this T cell receptor (beta chain) with a count of one. The CDR3 length is 16 residues. CDR1 and CDR2 (germline): SGHTA, FQGNSA. Trimming removed 5 bases from V and 7 bases from J; junction bases left unmatched: 12. The sample belongs to a study of T cell changes during pregnancy in multiple sclerosis. Here immunoSEQ multiplex PCR was the method, and the copy in TCRdb shows in-frame clones only, minus some. Here the sample spans tens of thousands of clones, 80% to 95% being singletons. This sequence was found in a female donor with multiple sclerosis, enrolled in a pregnancy study. Sequencing used peripheral blood, obtained after pregnancy. The chain has TRBV7-2 and TRBJ2-2, with 8 bases that match TRBD2. The CDR3 is CASSLLGAGGFGELFF. CDR3 in DNA: TGTGCCAGCAGCCTCCTCGGGGCGGGGGGATTCGGGGAGCTGTTTTTT. Full variable domain (remainder filled in from reference TRBV7-2 and TRBJ2-2): GAGVSQSPSNKVTEKGKDVELRCDPISGHTALYWYRQSLGQGLEFLIYFQGNSAPDKSGLPSDRFSAERTGGSVSTLTIQRTQQEDSAVYLCASSLLGAGGFGELFFGEGSRLTVL.